Listed here are 27 T cell receptor beta chains from one sample, sequenced in a study of lymphopenia after photon versus proton radiotherapy (dated by TCRdb to the late 2010s). Receptor amplification or capture employed the immunoSEQ multiplex PCR assay. The table comes from immuneACCESS by way of TCRdb, which keeps in-frame sequences with V and J called. Part of the clones is missing from these tables; in studies checked, under half for an unresolved V gene and the rest for unknown reasons. The table for this sample lists 150,000 to 200,000 clones; approximately 86% of them were counted only once. Around 4.6% of the sample rests with the top ten. Sample: peripheral blood, taken from a patient treated with photon-based radiotherapy. The receptors shown here come from a man aged 50-59 years with gastric cancer.

The chain joins TRBV7-2 to TRBJ2-5; maybe TRBD2 (6 bases). The CDR3 extends over 15 amino acids. Trimming stripped 2 bases from V and 5 bases from J, with 15 bases between. Germline V gene data show CDR1 as SGHTA and CDR2 as FQGNSA. CDR3 amino acids: CASSLRAGPGETQYF. The CDR3 nucleotides are TGTGCCAGCAGCTTACGTGCGGGACCAGGGGAGACCCAGTACTTC.

The chain joins TRBV27 to TRBJ2-1; 7 bases map to TRBD1. This CDR3 is 15 amino acids long. The germline V gene has CDR1 MNHEY and CDR2 SMNVEV (reference sequence). V shed 2 bases, J shed 0 bases, and the junction held 1 base outside the gene matches. The CDR3 DNA is TGTGCCAGCAGTTTAGGGACAGTCTCCTACAATGAGCAGTTCTTC. This translates into CASSLGTVSYNEQFF.

The genes are TRBV5-4 and TRBJ2-7, with a tentative D call TRBD2 (6 bases). The V end lost 0 bases, the J end lost 2 bases, and 15 bases lay between the germline ends. Germline lookup yields CDR1 SGHNT and CDR2 YYREEE (reference sequence). The CDR3 totals 16 residues. The chain's CDR3 is CASSLERWGGTYEQYF. The DNA for the CDR3 is TGTGCCAGCAGCTTGGAGAGGTGGGGAGGTACCTACGAGCAGTACTTC.

The chain recombines TRBV15 with TRBJ2-7, with D perhaps given as TRBD1 or TRBD2 (5 bases each). Per germline, CDR1 LNHNV and CDR2 YYDKDF (reference sequence). This CDR3 comprises 15 residues. V shed 0 bases and J shed 3 bases, with 12 bases lying between them. CDR3 in amino acids: CATSRDRGQLYEQYF. In DNA, the CDR3 is TGTGCCACCAGCAGAGATCGGGGCCAGCTCTACGAGCAGTACTTC.

This clone showed up just a few times. This sequence joins TRBV12-5 and TRBJ1-1; D is undetermined. The CDR3 totals 13 residues. V was pared by 3 bases and J by 7 bases, with 12 bases between. Germline lookup yields CDR1 LGHNT and CDR2 FRNRAP. The CDR3 DNA reads as TGTGCTAGTGGTTTAGGAGGTTTTGGTGAAGCTTTCTTT. The encoded protein is CASGLGGFGEAFF. The whole variable domain, filled in from reference TRBV12-5 and TRBJ1-1, reads DARVTQTPRHKVTEMGQEVTMRCQPILGHNTVFWYRQTMMQGLELLAYFRNRAPLDDSGMPKDRFSAEMPDATLATLKIQPSEPRDSAVYFCASGLGGFGEAFFGQGTRLTVV.

The sample holds one count of this clone. This chain links TRBV7-9 with TRBJ2-1, with 10 bases aligning to TRBD1. The CDR3 contains 15 residues. Per the germline V gene, CDR1 is SEHNR and CDR2 is FQNEAQ (reference sequence). Trimming removed 6 bases from V and 6 bases from J; junction bases left unmatched: 8. The CDR3 nucleotides are TGTGCCAGCAGATCCCGGGACAGGGGACGCAATGAGCAGTTCTTC. This gives the protein CASRSRDRGRNEQFF.

J is TRBJ1-1 and V is TRBV7-2, with 10 bases lining up with TRBD1. Germline CDR1 is SGHTA and CDR2 is FQGNSA. The CDR3 is 15 amino acids. J lost 6 bases, V lost 4 bases, and 8 bases had no gene match. CDR3 sequence (DNA): TGTGCCAGCAGCTCAGATCCCGGACAGGGGGCTGAAGCTTTCTTT. This gives the protein CASSSDPGQGAEAFF. The variable domain in full, completed from reference TRBV7-2 and TRBJ1-1, reads GAGVSQSPSNKVTEKGKDVELRCDPISGHTALYWYRQSLGQGLEFLIYFQGNSAPDKSGLPSDRFSAERTGGSVSTLTIQRTQQEDSAVYLCASSSDPGQGAEAFFGQGTRLTVV.

The chain is built from TRBV7-2 and TRBJ2-7; D gene ambiguous. The V gene lost 5 bases and the J gene lost 0 bases, with 11 bases spanning the gap. Germline CDR1 is SGHTA and CDR2 is FQGNSA. This CDR3 region has 14 residues. This CDR3 reads CASSVGPSSYEQYF. The CDR3 nucleotides are TGTGCCAGCAGCGTGGGTCCAAGCTCCTACGAGCAGTACTTC.

The V call is TRBV9, the J call TRBJ2-2, with 8 bases aligning to TRBD1. The V gene end was trimmed by 0 bases and the J gene end by 3 bases; junction bases not matched to a gene: 7. The V gene's germline CDR1 is SGDLS and CDR2 YYNGEE. The CDR3 covers 17 residues. Here the CDR3 DNA reads TGTGCCAGCAGCGTAGGACAGGGGCCACCTGACACCGGGGAGCTGTTTTTT. Protein: CASSVGQGPPDTGELFF. Together with reference TRBV9 and TRBJ2-2, the CDR3 gives the full variable domain: DSGVTQTPKHLITATGQRVTLRCSPRSGDLSVYWYQQSLDQGLQFLIQYYNGEERAKGNILERFSAQQFPDLHSELNLSSLELGDSALYFCASSVGQGPPDTGELFFGEGSRLTVL.

The chain couples TRBV6-1 to TRBJ1-2, with D unclear. Germline CDR1 MNHNS, CDR2 SASEGT. The CDR3 extends over 12 amino acids. Between the trimmed V and J ends, which lost 8 bases and 4 bases, there was a span of 11 bases. The DNA for the CDR3 is TGTGCCAGCTCGGGCCTAGGCTATGGCTACACCTTC. Translated: CASSGLGYGYTF.

The V call is TRBV27, the J call TRBJ2-2; D is perhaps TRBD1 (6 bases). V was shortened by 8 bases and J by 5 bases, with 18 bases between the two germline ends. CDR3 length equals 15 residues. The germline gives CDR1 MNHEY, CDR2 SMNVEV (reference sequence). CDR3 region: CASSLGQGTTGELFF. As DNA, the CDR3 is TGTGCCAGCTCACTGGGACAAGGGACAACCGGGGAGCTGTTTTTT.

The rearrangement links TRBV11-1 to TRBJ2-7; D is unclear. The CDR3 totals 13 residues. The V end lost 4 bases, the J end lost 3 bases, and 10 bases lay between the germline ends. CDR1 and CDR2 from the germline V gene are SGHAT and FQDESV (reference sequence). CDR3 amino acids: CASSSRPDYEQYF. The CDR3, as DNA: TGTGCCAGCAGCTCCCGTCCGGACTACGAGCAGTACTTC.

The chain combines TRBV5-1 with TRBJ2-3; possibly TRBD2 for D (6 bases). Trimming took off 3 bases at V and 3 bases at J, with 17 bases between the two ends. In germline, CDR1 is SGHRS, CDR2 YFSETQ. The CDR3 spans 16 residues. The CDR3 DNA reads as TGCGCCAGCAGCTGGGCCGGGGGATGGGTAACAGATACGCAGTATTTT. Its protein product is CASSWAGGWVTDTQYF. The variable domain in full, completed from reference TRBV5-1 and TRBJ2-3, reads KAGVTQTPRYLIKTRGQQVTLSCSPISGHRSVSWYQQTPGQGLQFLFEYFSETQRNKGNFPGRFSGRQFSNSRSEMNVSTLELGDSALYLCASSWAGGWVTDTQYFGPGTRLTVL.

The chain uses TRBV5-1 and TRBJ1-4; D is undetermined. V was trimmed by 3 bases and J by 5 bases, leaving 17 bases between them. Germline CDR1 is SGHRS and CDR2 is YFSETQ. The CDR3 extends over 16 amino acids. For the CDR3, the DNA is TGCGCCAGCAGCTATCTCTCAAGTCGGGAAAATGAAAAACTGTTTTTT. Translating gives CASSYLSSRENEKLFF.

This clone was detected once. This rearrangement joins TRBV10-3 to TRBJ2-7; 10 nucleotides line up with TRBD2. CDR1 and CDR2 from the germline V gene are ENHRY and SYGVKD. The CDR3 has 13 residues. Trimming took 11 bases from V and 5 from J; bases not matched to a gene: 9. The CDR3: CAVVAGGKNEQYF. In nucleotides, the CDR3 is TGTGCCGTCGTAGCGGGAGGAAAGAACGAGCAGTACTTC.

This chain joins TRBV28 and TRBJ2-7; a possible D gene is TRBD2 (6 bases). The CDR3 sequence is 14 residues long. Trimming took off 7 bases at V and 5 bases at J, with 18 bases between the two ends. Germline values: CDR1 MDHEN, CDR2 SYDVKM. The CDR3 DNA follows: TGTGCCAGCACTACGGGAGCGACCGCCGACGAGCAGTACTTC. As protein: CASTTGATADEQYF.

There are a few counts of this clone. V is TRBV7-8 and J is TRBJ2-7; either TRBD1 or TRBD2 may supply D (5 bases each). V dropped 7 bases and J dropped 3 bases, with 19 bases sitting between them. CDR1 is SGHVS and CDR2 is FQNEAQ in the germline V gene. The CDR3 loop spans 15 amino acids. CDR3 DNA sequence: TGTGCCAGCACCCACAGGCGTATAGAGGGCTACGAGCAGTACTTC. Translation: CASTHRRIEGYEQYF.

This clone was counted a few times. The rearrangement links TRBV2 to TRBJ2-7; D not resolved. V lost 3 bases and J lost 2, with 11 bases in between. Looked up from germline, CDR1 is SNHLY and CDR2 is FYNNEI. The CDR3 covers 14 residues. The CDR3 protein is CASSEGSVTYEQYF. The CDR3 nucleotides are TGTGCCAGCAGTGAGGGGTCCGTTACCTACGAGCAGTACTTC. Together with reference TRBV2 and TRBJ2-7, the CDR3 gives the full variable domain: EPEVTQTPSHQVTQMGQEVILRCVPISNHLYFYWYRQILGQKVEFLVSFYNNEISEKSEIFDDQFSVERPDGSNFTLKIRSTKLEDSAMYFCASSEGSVTYEQYFGPGTRLTVT.

This clone is a singleton in its sample. The chain employs TRBV6-1 and TRBJ2-7; D is perhaps TRBD1 or TRBD2 (7 bases each). V was cut by 4 bases and J by 3 bases, with 13 bases left in between. Germline V gene lookup returns CDR1 MNHNS and CDR2 SASEGT. The CDR3 consists of 14 residues. In nucleotides, the CDR3 is TGTGCCAGCAGTGCCAGGGGGGGCAACTACGAGCAGTACTTC. It translates to CASSARGGNYEQYF.

Of note for this clone: A much larger clone differs from this one at a single base, so this may be a read error. The V gene is TRBV4-2, the J gene TRBJ2-7, with D perhaps matching TRBD1 or TRBD2 (6 bases each). Trimming shortened V by 2 bases and J by 1 base, and 15 bases separated the two germline ends. The CDR3 is 16 residues long. Per germline, CDR1 LGHNA and CDR2 YNFKEQ. Here the CDR3 reads CASSQKGGASSYEQYF. CDR3 DNA: TGTGCCAGCAGCCAAAAGGGGGGCGCTTCGTCCTACGAGCAGTACTTC.

J is TRBJ2-7 and V is TRBV11-3; 8 bases are shared with TRBD2. V was pared by 3 bases and J by 6 bases, with 7 bases of the junction left unmatched. The CDR3 loop spans 14 amino acids. From germline, CDR1 is SGHNT and CDR2 YENEEA. CDR3 loop: CASSFAGGNAEQYF. For the CDR3, the DNA is TGTGCCAGCAGCTTCGCGGGAGGAAACGCCGAGCAGTACTTC.

This chain uses TRBV5-4 with TRBJ2-7; D is unclear. The CDR3 consists of 13 residues. The germline gives CDR1 SGHNT, CDR2 YYREEE (reference sequence). The V gene lost 0 bases and the J gene lost 0 bases, with 4 bases spanning the gap. The CDR3 bases are TGTGCCAGCAGCTTGGGCATCTCCTACGAGCAGTACTTC. It translates to CASSLGISYEQYF.

The genes are TRBV27 and TRBJ2-2; D unresolved. This CDR3 has 13 residues. Germline V gene data show CDR1 as MNHEY and CDR2 as SMNVEV (reference sequence). Trimming took 0 bases from V and 11 from J, leaving 10 bases between them. This CDR3 is CASSLSELGELFF. The CDR3 nucleotides read TGTGCCAGCAGTTTATCGGAACTCGGCGAGCTGTTTTTT.

J is TRBJ1-6 and V is TRBV30; a weak D match, TRBD1 (5 bases). The CDR3 consists of 16 residues. Trimming cost V 3 bases and J 7 bases, with 19 bases left between them. Germline V gene sequence: CDR1 GTSNPN, CDR2 SVGIG (reference sequence). The CDR3 bases are TGTGCCTGGAGGGGGGATCTTGTTAATAGGAATTCACCCCTCCACTTT. Translated: CAWRGDLVNRNSPLHF.

V and J are TRBV7-2 and TRBJ2-7, with TRBD1 as a possible D gene (6 bases). The CDR3 is 14 residues long. The V gene's germline CDR1 is SGHTA and CDR2 FQGNSA. The V gene lost 2 bases and the J gene lost 6 bases, with 14 bases spanning the gap. The CDR3 nucleotides are TGTGCCAGCAGCTTACAACAGGGTCGCGCCGAGCAGTACTTC. It is translated as CASSLQQGRAEQYF.

This chain connects TRBV18 to TRBJ2-1, with 8 bases aligning to TRBD2. The CDR3 spans 15 residues. V was pared by 4 bases and J by 2 bases, with 4 bases of the junction left unmatched. Looked up from germline, CDR1 is KGHSH and CDR2 is LQKENI. In DNA, the CDR3 is TGTGCCAGCTCACAAGCGGGAGAACCCTACAATGAGCAGTTCTTC. Residues: CASSQAGEPYNEQFF. Drawing the rest from reference TRBV18 and TRBJ2-1, the complete variable domain is NAGVMQNPRHLVRRRGQEARLRCSPMKGHSHVYWYRQLPEEGLKFMVYLQKENIIDESGMPKERFSAEFPKEGPSILRIQQVVRGDSAAYFCASSQAGEPYNEQFFGPGTRLTVL.

The gene calls are TRBV30 and TRBJ2-3; no definite D call. V gave up 0 bases and J gave up 0 bases, with 7 bases separating them. In germline, CDR1 is GTSNPN, CDR2 SVGIG (reference sequence). The CDR3 is made up of 14 amino acids. CDR3 sequence reads: CAWSVQGSTDTQYF. In DNA, the CDR3 is TGTGCCTGGAGTGTACAAGGGAGCACAGATACGCAGTATTTT. Combining the CDR3 with reference TRBV30 and TRBJ2-3 gives the whole variable domain SQTIHQWPATLVQPVGSPLSLECTVEGTSNPNLYWYRQAAGRGLQLLFYSVGIGQISSEVPQNLSASRPQDRQFILSSKKLLLSDSGFYLCAWSVQGSTDTQYFGPGTRLTVL.